The next 22 T cell receptor beta chains were all read from a single sample in a study of PD-1 blockade in classical Hodgkin lymphoma. Time point of the sample: newly diagnosed, previously untreated cHL patient sample. Measured with immunoSEQ multiplex PCR; TCRdb has only the in-frame clones, and not every one. The repertoire holds tens of thousands of clones, roughly 93% seen once, with roughly 5.3% in the top ten. Sequencing input: peripheral blood mononuclear cells (PBMCs). The receptors originated from a human donor with classical Hodgkin lymphoma.

The CDR3 bases are TGTGCCAGCAGCTCGAGGGGTGGTGATACGCAGTATTTT. Its translation is CASSSRGGDTQYF. The chain has TRBV7-9 and TRBJ2-3; D tentatively fits TRBD1 or TRBD2 (5 bases each). The germline CDR1 and CDR2 sequences are SEHNR and FQNEAQ (reference sequence). CDR3 size: 13 residues. Trimming left V 4 bases short and J 6 bases short, with 11 bases between.

The chain links TRBV5-1 to TRBJ2-5; either TRBD1 or TRBD2 may fit D (5 bases each). The ends were cut back, 3 bases at V and 2 bases at J, with 8 bases in the middle. The germline V gene has CDR1 SGHRS and CDR2 YFSETQ. CDR3 length equals 13 residues. The CDR3 DNA reads as TGCGCCAGCAGCTCCGGGGCACAAGAGACCCAGTACTTC. Translating gives CASSSGAQETQYF.

CDR3 coding DNA: TGTGCCAGCGCCGCGACTAGCGGGAGAGCTTACAATGAGCAGTTCTTC. Residues: CASAATSGRAYNEQFF. The chain combines TRBV11-3 with TRBJ2-1; 12 positions match TRBD2. Germline V gene lookup returns CDR1 SGHNT and CDR2 YENEEA. The CDR3 consists of 16 residues. V was clipped by 8 bases and J by 4 bases; unmatched bases: 9.

The CDR3 coding sequence is TGCGCCAGCAGCTTGGCCGGGGCGAGGGACACAGATACGCAGTATTTT. It is translated as CASSLAGARDTDTQYF. V and J are TRBV5-1 and TRBJ2-3; D could derive from TRBD1 or TRBD2 (5 bases each). The germline CDR1 and CDR2 sequences are SGHRS and YFSETQ. The V end was cut by 0 bases, the J end by 2 bases, with 13 bases between. This CDR3 is 16 amino acids long.

This clone appeared once. CDR3 in DNA: TGCGCCAGCAGACGGGGAAATGAGCAGTTCTTC. Its translation is CASRRGNEQFF. The rearrangement links TRBV10-2 to TRBJ2-1, with D perhaps matching TRBD2 (5 bases). V was clipped by 6 bases and J by 7 bases, with 7 bases between them. This CDR3 comprises 11 residues. Germline CDR1 WSHSY, CDR2 SAAADI.

The chain employs TRBV11-2 and TRBJ2-7; TRBD1 agrees at 7 bases. J gave up 7 bases and V 6 bases, and 9 bases lay outside the gene matches. Germline V gives CDR1 SGHAT, CDR2 FQNNGV. The CDR3 totals 13 residues. CDR3 sequence reads: CASSRPPGGEQYV. CDR3 nucleotides: TGTGCCAGCAGTCGCCCCCCAGGGGGAGAGCAGTACGTC.

CDR3 DNA sequence: TGTGCCAGCAGTGGGCTAGCGGGAGGTACAGATACGCAGTATTTT. As protein: CASSGLAGGTDTQYF. The chain links TRBV2 to TRBJ2-3; TRBD2 matches at 11 bases. Germline loops: CDR1 SNHLY, CDR2 FYNNEI. The V segment lost 4 bases and the J segment 3 bases; nucleotides outside the gene matches: 3. This CDR3 is built from 15 residues. Filled out from reference TRBV2 and TRBJ2-3, the complete variable domain reads EPEVTQTPSHQVTQMGQEVILRCVPISNHLYFYWYRQILGQKVEFLVSFYNNEISEKSEIFDDQFSVERPDGSNFTLKIRSTKLEDSAMYFCASSGLAGGTDTQYFGPGTRLTVL.

The J gene is TRBJ2-7, the V gene TRBV21-1; the D call TRBD2 from the table was never checked on the DNA. TRBV21-1 is described as a pseudogene. CDR3 length: 16 amino acids. This chain's CDR3 is CASSPKSPAGGSEQYV. In nucleotides, the CDR3 is TGTGCCAGCAGCCCGAAATCCCCAGCGGGAGGCTCCGAGCAGTACGTC.

This chain uses TRBV19 with TRBJ1-1; no clear D gene. V lost 9 bases and J 1 base, leaving 9 bases between the germline ends. Germline V gene lookup returns CDR1 LNHDA and CDR2 SQIVND (reference sequence). The length of the CDR3 is 12 residues. In DNA form, the CDR3 reads TGTGCCAGCACCTTTCGGAACACTGAAGCTTTCTTT. It codes for CASTFRNTEAFF.

The chain employs TRBV5-8 and TRBJ1-2; D might be TRBD1 (6 bases). The CDR3 sequence is 13 residues long. Trimming pared 2 bases from V and 3 bases from J, leaving 8 bases between. Germline values: CDR1 SGHTS, CDR2 YDEGEE. DNA for the CDR3: TGTGCCAGCAGCTTACAGGGACACTATGGCTACACCTTC. Residues: CASSLQGHYGYTF.

This rearrangement joins TRBV27 to TRBJ1-5; no definite D call. Trimming took off 5 bases at V and 2 bases at J, with 7 bases between the two ends. CDR1 is MNHEY, CDR2 SMNVEV, per germline (reference sequence). CDR3 length: 13 residues. This CDR3 is CASSPGGNQPQHF. CDR3 nucleotide sequence: TGTGCCAGCAGTCCTGGGGGCAATCAGCCCCAGCATTTT.

The rearrangement links TRBV6-1 to TRBJ2-5, with 8 bases identical to TRBD1. V dropped 4 bases and J dropped 4; count of bases not matched to a gene: 5. There are 14 residues in the CDR3. Germline V gene data show CDR1 as MNHNS and CDR2 as SASEGT. CDR3 sequence reads: CASSGTGYRETQYF. The CDR3 DNA sequence: TGTGCCAGCAGTGGGACAGGGTATCGAGAGACCCAGTACTTC.

There are a few counts of this clone. CDR3: CASSEAQGAGSETQYF. The DNA for the CDR3 is TGTGCCAGCAGTGAAGCTCAGGGGGCGGGATCAGAGACCCAGTACTTC. The rearrangement links TRBV6-1 to TRBJ2-5; 8 positions match TRBD1. The CDR3 has 16 residues. The V gene's germline CDR1 is MNHNS and CDR2 SASEGT. Trimming removed 0 bases from V and 4 bases from J; junction bases left unmatched: 7.

V gene TRBV9 combines with J gene TRBJ1-5; 7 bases align to TRBD1. The CDR3 spans 13 residues. Germline CDR1 and CDR2: SGDLS and YYNGEE. V shed 4 bases and J 7 bases; nucleotides not matched to a gene: 5. CDR3 nucleotide sequence: TGTGCCAGCAGCCCAGGGGGGAGGCAGCCCCAGCATTTT. This codes for CASSPGGRQPQHF.

The chain recombines TRBV9 with TRBJ2-5, with 7 positions matching TRBD1. The germline V gene encodes CDR1 SGDLS and CDR2 YYNGEE. CDR3 length: 16 amino acids. The V gene end was trimmed by 1 base and the J gene end by 3 bases; junction bases not matched to a gene: 9. In DNA form, the CDR3 reads TGTGCCAGCAGCGTACCCAACGATACAGGGGAAGAGACCCAGTACTTC. This translates into CASSVPNDTGEETQYF.

The chain combines TRBV21-1 with TRBJ2-3; the table's D call TRBD1 went unverified against the DNA. TRBV21-1 is a documented pseudogene. The CDR3 is made up of 14 amino acids. CDR3 in DNA: TGTGCCAGCAGCACAGGACAGGGCACAGATACGCAGTATTTT. Its protein is CASSTGQGTDTQYF.

CDR3 coding DNA: TGTGCCAGCTCACCCGGGACAGTCAAAGGAGGGTACGAGCAGTACTTC. This translates into CASSPGTVKGGYEQYF. The V call is TRBV18, the J call TRBJ2-7, with D maybe TRBD1 (7 bases). There are 16 residues in the CDR3. The germline CDR1 and CDR2 sequences are KGHSH and LQKENI. The germline V and J ends were trimmed by 3 bases and 4 bases, with 19 bases remaining between them.

V usage is TRBV5-1 and J usage is TRBJ2-3, with D tentatively TRBD2 (6 bases). V lost 0 bases to trimming and J lost 0 bases, with 14 bases between them. This CDR3 comprises 17 residues. Germline CDR1 SGHRS, CDR2 YFSETQ. CDR3 loop: CASSLEILAESTDTQYF. DNA for the CDR3: TGCGCCAGCAGCTTGGAAATCTTAGCGGAGAGCACAGATACGCAGTATTTT.

V usage is TRBV29-1 and J usage is TRBJ1-2; the D gene is possibly TRBD1 (5 bases). There are 15 residues in the CDR3. V dropped 4 bases and J dropped 1 base, with 16 bases sitting between them. Germline CDR1 is SQVTM and CDR2 is ANQGSEA. DNA for the CDR3: TGCAGCGTTGCCGGTTGGTCAGGGAATAACTATGGCTACACCTTC. It codes for CSVAGWSGNNYGYTF.

J is TRBJ1-2 and V is TRBV6-1; 8 bases match TRBD1. From germline, CDR1 is MNHNS and CDR2 SASEGT. This CDR3 is built from 14 residues. V gave up 1 base and J gave up 4 bases; unmatched junction bases: 2. The CDR3 here is CASSEVTGVYGYTF. The CDR3 bases are TGTGCCAGCAGTGAAGTGACAGGGGTCTATGGCTACACCTTC.

The sample holds a few counts of this clone. J is TRBJ1-2 and V is TRBV5-1; tentative D call: TRBD1 (5 bases). The CDR3 totals 16 residues. V was cut by 4 bases and J by 6 bases, with 22 bases left in between. The germline V gene encodes CDR1 SGHRS and CDR2 YFSETQ. CDR3 DNA sequence: TGCGCCAGCAGCCGAAACCCAGGGTTAGGGGCAGATGGCTACACCTTC. Translation: CASSRNPGLGADGYTF.

CDR3 nucleotides: TGTGCCAGCAGCCAAGAGGCGGGACGTGTTGGGGGGACCCAGTACTTC. Residues: CASSQEAGRVGGTQYF. This rearrangement joins TRBV14 to TRBJ2-5; maybe TRBD2 (6 bases). The CDR3 length is 16 residues. In germline, CDR1 is SGHDN, CDR2 FVKESK. The V gene lost 0 bases and the J gene lost 7 bases, with 18 bases spanning the gap.